The source of this T cell receptor (beta chain) is a study of cytomegalovirus exposure and HLA in healthy donors. Losses at the gene ends were 1 base for V and 6 bases for J; bases not matched to a gene: 6. CDR1 KGHSH and CDR2 LQKENI come from the germline V gene. The CDR3 sequence is 14 residues long. The primer mix had 60 Vbeta and 13 Jbeta primers. The data were produced by immunoSEQ multiplex PCR, yet TCRdb's version contains in-frame clones alone and is incomplete. The table shows roughly 150,000 clones, with 85% occurring only once. Study-wide results and caveats: Indistinguishable V segments, including TRBV6-2 and TRBV6-3, were excluded. Rarity marked most TCR sequences, yet some public TCRs occurred in many donors. TCR beta V segments were, for the most part, productive about 87% or about 30% of the time in an earlier analysis.

Worth noting for this clone: The antigen is unknown.

The V gene is TRBV18, the J gene TRBJ2-7; 7 nucleotides match TRBD1. Input material: PBMCs. This TCR was recovered from a young man in good health and CMV-seropositive. The CDR3, as DNA: TGTGCCAGCTCACCACAGCCGACAGGGCGCGAGCAGTACTTC. Translating gives CASSPQPTGREQYF.